Below are 21 T cell receptor beta chains sequenced from a single sample in a study of metastatic and nonmetastatic thyroid tumors (dated by TCRdb to 2019 to 2021). Receptors were amplified or captured by PCR. The instrument given in TCRdb is Illumina HiSeq 4000. TCRdb applied fastp at Q25 and MiXCR to the public reads, then kept only in-frame beta chains. Counted in this sample were tens of thousands of clones; around 19% of them appeared once. The ten largest clones add up to less than 35% of the sample. Before undergoing thyroid surgery, none of the patients had been given any kind of treatment. The material sequenced was blood. These receptors were collected from a female donor with papillary thyroid cancer or a benign thyroid nodule (not recorded which). Some clones in this sample may be carry-over from other donors' samples.

The CDR3 here is CASSHSINQPQHF. CDR3 coding DNA: TGCGCCAGCAGCCACAGTATAAATCAGCCCCAGCATTTT. The chain is built from TRBV4-1 and TRBJ1-5; D remains unclear. This CDR3 is 13 amino acids long. Trimming stripped 3 bases from V and 4 bases from J, with 7 bases between. Germline assignment: CDR1 MGHRA and CDR2 YSYEKL.

This clone has only a few counts. This may stem from a read error, because a much larger clone lies one nucleotide away. The gene calls are TRBV5-1 and TRBJ1-2; D not certain. Trimming left V 0 bases short and J 8 bases short, with 17 bases between. The length of the CDR3 is 15 residues. From germline, CDR1 is SGHRS and CDR2 YFSETQ. As DNA, the CDR3 is TGCGCCAGCAGCTTGGAAGACGGCAAGTTGGGGGGCTACACCTTC. Its translation: CASSLEDGKLGGYTF.

This clone has at least ten counts. This sequence joins TRBV20-1 and TRBJ1-2; possible D gene TRBD1, 6 bases. This CDR3 is built from 12 residues. V lost 0 bases, J lost 8 bases, and 10 bases lay in between. Germline V gene lookup returns CDR1 DFQATT and CDR2 SNEGSKA (reference sequence). The CDR3 DNA reads as TGCAGTGCTAGAGAACAGGGCGGAGGCTACACCTTC. Amino acid sequence: CSAREQGGGYTF.

This clone was recorded many times. This rearrangement joins TRBV2 to TRBJ2-1; 7 nucleotides agree with TRBD2. Germline CDR1 reads SNHLY; CDR2 reads FYNNEI. The CDR3 covers 13 residues. J was trimmed by 10 bases and V by 5 bases; bases with no gene match: 8. The CDR3 region has the DNA TGTGCCAGCAGTCCCCGCCGGGAGGTAGAGCAGTTCTTC. This encodes CASSPRREVEQFF.

This clone appeared many times. The V call is TRBV19, the J call TRBJ1-1; 11 bases map to TRBD1. CDR3 length equals 17 residues. Germline trimming cut 7 bases from V and 5 bases from J; bases unmatched to any gene: 15. Germline V gene data show CDR1 as LNHDA and CDR2 as SQIVND (reference sequence). The CDR3 reads CASNLGRGTGGGTEAFF. In nucleotides, the CDR3 is TGTGCCAGTAACCTCGGGAGAGGGACAGGGGGGGGGACTGAAGCTTTCTTT.

This clone has at least ten counts. This chain links TRBV12-3 or TRBV12-4 with TRBJ2-3; D unclear. This CDR3 comprises 13 residues. V was pared by 1 base and J by 4 bases, with 6 bases between. Here the CDR3 reads CASSLGGSDTQYF. The DNA of the CDR3 is TGTGCCAGCAGTTTAGGTGGGTCAGATACGCAGTATTTT.

This clone was recorded at least ten times. This chain uses TRBV13 with TRBJ2-5; D could derive from TRBD1 or TRBD2 (5 bases each). CDR3 length: 13 amino acids. The V end lost 3 bases, the J end lost 9 bases, and 14 bases lay between the germline ends. Germline CDR1 is PRHDT and CDR2 is FYEKMQ (reference sequence). CDR3 coding DNA: TGTGCCAGCAGCTTGGGACCACAAGCGGCCCAGTACTTC. Protein: CASSLGPQAAQYF.

This clone was counted ten times or more. The chain couples TRBV14 to TRBJ1-1; 10 nucleotides match TRBD1. The CDR3 has 20 residues. Germline CDR1 is SGHDN and CDR2 is FVKESK. J lost 3 bases, V lost 0 bases, and 16 bases had no gene match. The CDR3 protein is CASSQDSPGQGIRWDTEAFF. For the CDR3, the DNA is TGTGCCAGCAGCCAAGATAGCCCGGGACAGGGGATCCGCTGGGACACTGAAGCTTTCTTT.

The J gene is TRBJ2-1, the V gene TRBV20-1; no firm D call. Germline CDR1 reads DFQATT; CDR2 reads SNEGSKA (reference sequence). The CDR3 covers 11 residues. V was clipped by 6 bases and J by 4 bases, with 7 bases between them. The CDR3 here is CSASSYNEQFF. DNA for the CDR3: TGCAGTGCGAGCAGTTACAATGAGCAGTTCTTC.

Many counts were recorded for this clone. The chain joins TRBV5-1 to TRBJ1-1; D unresolved. This CDR3 contains 13 residues. Germline V gene lookup returns CDR1 SGHRS and CDR2 YFSETQ. The V gene lost 7 bases and the J gene lost 5 bases, with 15 bases spanning the gap. The CDR3 DNA reads as TGCGCCAGCTTCCGTTGGACGGGAACTGAAGCTTTCTTT. It encodes CASFRWTGTEAFF.

This clone has at least ten counts. This chain connects TRBV19 to TRBJ2-3; D gene ambiguous. The CDR3 sequence is 14 residues long. Germline V gene lookup returns CDR1 LNHDA and CDR2 SQIVND (reference sequence). V was shortened by 1 base and J by 5 bases, with 10 bases between the two germline ends. DNA for the CDR3: TGTGCCAGTAGTATAGGTAATGACGGAGATACGCAGTATTTT. It is translated as CASSIGNDGDTQYF.

The chain employs TRBV4-2 and TRBJ2-3; D gene unclear. CDR3 length: 17 amino acids. Germline V lookup: CDR1 LGHNA, CDR2 YNFKEQ. V lost 0 bases, J lost 2 bases, and 15 bases lay in between. CDR3: CASSQDTILVDTDTQYF. As DNA, the CDR3 is TGTGCCAGCAGCCAAGATACGATTCTAGTGGACACAGATACGCAGTATTTT.

This clone was found many times. The J gene is TRBJ2-7, the V gene TRBV20-1; no reliable D call. The V gene's germline CDR1 is DFQATT and CDR2 SNEGSKA (reference sequence). CDR3 size: 10 residues. V was clipped by 6 bases and J by 3 bases, with 6 bases between them. The DNA for the CDR3 is TGCAGTGCGAAGGGCTACGAGCAGTACTTC. This sequence encodes CSAKGYEQYF.

This chain connects TRBV4-1 to TRBJ2-1; D remains unclear. V was pared by 1 base and J by 5 bases, with 12 bases between. This CDR3 region has 15 residues. Germline CDR1 is MGHRA and CDR2 is YSYEKL. CDR3 sequence (DNA): TGCGCCAGCAGCCAAGGTTTCGCCCCGAACAATGAGCAGTTCTTC. Its translation is CASSQGFAPNNEQFF.

This clone was recorded at least ten times. This chain links TRBV7-8 with TRBJ2-6; possible D gene TRBD2, 5 bases. Germline values: CDR1 SGHVS, CDR2 FQNEAQ. The CDR3 is 15 amino acids. Trimming removed 7 bases from V and 0 bases from J, with 10 bases in between. CDR3: CASTREGSGANVLTF. Here the CDR3 DNA reads TGTGCCAGCACCCGTGAGGGCTCTGGGGCCAACGTCCTGACTTTC.

By sample fraction, this clone is medium-sized. The V gene is TRBV6-2 or TRBV6-3, the J gene TRBJ2-7; no firm D call. CDR1 is MNHEY, CDR2 SVGEGT, per germline. CDR3 length: 13 residues. The V gene lost 6 bases and the J gene lost 1 base, with 10 bases spanning the gap. CDR3 sequence: CASRAPISYEQYF. The CDR3 coding sequence is TGTGCCAGCAGGGCTCCCATATCCTACGAGCAGTACTTC.

By sample fraction, this clone is medium-sized. The genes are TRBV29-1 and TRBJ2-7, with 9 positions matching TRBD1. The germline gives CDR1 SQVTM, CDR2 ANQGSEA. Trimming cost V 4 bases and J 4 bases; bases outside gene matches: 5. The CDR3 is 13 amino acids. CDR3 residues: CSVAEDRGYEQYF. The CDR3 DNA is TGCAGCGTTGCCGAGGACAGGGGATACGAGCAGTACTTC.

This clone was counted many times. The rearrangement links TRBV30 to TRBJ2-7; either TRBD1 or TRBD2 may fit D (5 bases each). The CDR3 covers 15 residues. Germline V gene data show CDR1 as GTSNPN and CDR2 as SVGIG (reference sequence). Deletions cut 2 bases from V and 4 bases from J, with 18 bases between. The CDR3 loop reads CAWSQTWLGDYEQYF. The CDR3 DNA follows: TGTGCCTGGAGTCAGACTTGGCTGGGGGATTACGAGCAGTACTTC. Together with reference TRBV30 and TRBJ2-7, the CDR3 gives the full variable domain: SQTIHQWPATLVQPVGSPLSLECTVEGTSNPNLYWYRQAAGRGLQLLFYSVGIGQISSEVPQNLSASRPQDRQFILSSKKLLLSDSGFYLCAWSQTWLGDYEQYFGPGTRLTVT.

This clone was recorded at least ten times. This chain links TRBV20-1 with TRBJ2-7; tentative D call: TRBD1 (5 bases). In germline, CDR1 is DFQATT, CDR2 SNEGSKA (reference sequence). V was cut by 5 bases and J by 4 bases, with 18 bases left in between. This CDR3 comprises 14 residues. As DNA, the CDR3 is TGCAGTGCTCCCTCCCCAGGGATACAGTACGAGCAGTACTTC. Protein: CSAPSPGIQYEQYF.

At least ten counts were recorded for this clone. This chain connects TRBV7-3 to TRBJ2-7, with 9 bases lining up with TRBD1. The CDR3 has 13 amino acids. Germline V CDR1 and CDR2: SGHTA, FQGTGA. The ends lost 5 bases at V and 5 bases at J; junction bases unmatched: 4. The CDR3 reads CASSPRQGDEQYF. CDR3 in DNA: TGTGCCAGCAGCCCCCGACAGGGGGACGAGCAGTACTTC.

This clone has ten or more counts. This chain connects TRBV18 to TRBJ1-1, with 12 bases identical to TRBD1. This CDR3 has 15 residues. From germline, CDR1 is KGHSH and CDR2 LQKENI. V was pared by 8 bases and J by 5 bases, with 9 bases of the junction left unmatched. The CDR3 spells CASRGTGGVETEAFF. For the CDR3, the DNA is TGTGCCAGCCGTGGGACAGGGGGCGTTGAGACTGAAGCTTTCTTT.